The entry below gives a single TCR beta chain sequence along with its context. The sample is drawn from a study of response to subunit inactivated influenza vaccine. TCRdb analysed the RT-PCR reads with MiXCR anew, one entry per CDR3 protein. Of about 540,000 distinct CDR3 sequences detected, approximately 24% appear once; the ten largest clones hold roughly 2.8%. Deletions cut 3 bases from V and 5 bases from J, with 19 bases between. Germline V gives CDR1 LNHNV, CDR2 YYDKDF (reference sequence). The CDR3 is made up of 16 amino acids. This sample was also put to use in a study of T cells expressing NK-cell markers. Per that study: Beta-chain TCR cDNA was generated via 5'RACE template switching with UMIs. Sequencing of TCR beta repertoires drew on sorted CD3+CD56+NKG2C+, CD3+CD56+NKG2C- and CD3+CD56-NKG2C+ T cells. Seven HCMV-seropositive donors and one seronegative donor made up the eight sequenced donors. The contribution of dominant NKG2C+ clonotypes to CD8+ T cells in roughly six donors was roughly 1.0-7.0%.

Here the sequenced sample was CD4+ T cells sorted from PBMCs, taken 11 to 12 days after vaccination. The TCR originated in a man in his fifties who received an inactivated influenza vaccine. The chain is built from TRBV15 and TRBJ2-5; D possibly matches TRBD1 or TRBD2 (6 bases each). The CDR3 sequence is CATSRTLRGDGETQYF. DNA for the CDR3: TGTGCCACCAGCAGGACTTTGAGGGGGGATGGGGAGACCCAGTACTTC.